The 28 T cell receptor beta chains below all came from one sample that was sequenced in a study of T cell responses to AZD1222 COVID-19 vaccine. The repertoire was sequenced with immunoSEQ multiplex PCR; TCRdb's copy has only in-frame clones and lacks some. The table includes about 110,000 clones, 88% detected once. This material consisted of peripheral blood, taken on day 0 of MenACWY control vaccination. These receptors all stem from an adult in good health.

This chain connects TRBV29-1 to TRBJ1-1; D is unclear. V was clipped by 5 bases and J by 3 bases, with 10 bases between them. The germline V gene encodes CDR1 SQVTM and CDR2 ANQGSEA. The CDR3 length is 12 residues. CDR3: CSVPGADTEAFF. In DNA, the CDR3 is TGCAGCGTTCCAGGTGCCGACACTGAAGCTTTCTTT.

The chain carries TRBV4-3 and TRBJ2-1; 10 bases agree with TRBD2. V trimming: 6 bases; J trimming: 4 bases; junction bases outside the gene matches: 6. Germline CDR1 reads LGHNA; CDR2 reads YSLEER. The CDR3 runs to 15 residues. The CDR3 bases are TGCGCCAGCAGGGACTCTAGCGGGGGATACAATGAGCAGTTCTTC. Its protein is CASRDSSGGYNEQFF.

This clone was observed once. Written as DNA, the CDR3 is TGTGCCAGTAGTATCTTCGGGGGCGGGGTTCGGGATCAGCCCCAGCATTTT. Protein product: CASSIFGGGVRDQPQHF. The rearrangement links TRBV19 to TRBJ1-5; a possible D gene is TRBD1 (6 bases). Germline V CDR1 and CDR2: LNHDA, SQIVND (reference sequence). Trimming stripped 3 bases from V and 5 bases from J, with 20 bases between. The CDR3 loop spans 17 amino acids. The full variable domain, in which reference TRBV19 and TRBJ1-5 provide the parts outside the CDR3, is DGGITQSPKYLFRKEGQNVTLSCEQNLNHDAMYWYRQDPGQGLRLIYYSQIVNDFQKGDIAEGYSVSREKKESFPLTVTSAQKNPTAFYLCASSIFGGGVRDQPQHFGDGTRLSIL.

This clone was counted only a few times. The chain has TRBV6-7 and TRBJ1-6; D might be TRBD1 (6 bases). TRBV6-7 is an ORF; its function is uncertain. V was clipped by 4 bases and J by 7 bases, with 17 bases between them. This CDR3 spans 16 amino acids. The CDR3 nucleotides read TGTGCCAGCAGTTCTGACAGGCACGTAAGGAATTCACCCCTCCACTTT. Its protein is CASSSDRHVRNSPLHF.

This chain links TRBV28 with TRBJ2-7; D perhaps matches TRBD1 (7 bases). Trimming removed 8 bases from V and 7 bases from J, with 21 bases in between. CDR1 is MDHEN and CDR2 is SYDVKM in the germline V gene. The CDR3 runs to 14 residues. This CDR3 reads CASRGPGRGTEQYF. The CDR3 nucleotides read TGTGCCAGCCGAGGGCCCGGCAGGGGGACTGAGCAGTACTTC.

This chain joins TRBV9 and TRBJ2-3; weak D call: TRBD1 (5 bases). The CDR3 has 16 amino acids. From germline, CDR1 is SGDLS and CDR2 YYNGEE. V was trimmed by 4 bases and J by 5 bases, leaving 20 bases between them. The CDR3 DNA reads TGTGCCAGCAGCCCTCCAGGTATAATGGGGCTAGATACGCAGTATTTT. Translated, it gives CASSPPGIMGLDTQYF.

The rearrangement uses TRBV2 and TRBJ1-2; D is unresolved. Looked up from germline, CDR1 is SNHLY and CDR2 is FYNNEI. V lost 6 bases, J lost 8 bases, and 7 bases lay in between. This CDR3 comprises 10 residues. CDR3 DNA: TGTGCCAGCAGGGACTCCGGCTACACCTTC. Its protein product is CASRDSGYTF.

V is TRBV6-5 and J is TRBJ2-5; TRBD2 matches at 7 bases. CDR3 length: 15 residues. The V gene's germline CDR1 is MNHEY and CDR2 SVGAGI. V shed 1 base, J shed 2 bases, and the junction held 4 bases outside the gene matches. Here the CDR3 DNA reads TGTGCCAGCAGTTACTTGGGGGGGATTCAAGAGACCCAGTACTTC. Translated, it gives CASSYLGGIQETQYF.

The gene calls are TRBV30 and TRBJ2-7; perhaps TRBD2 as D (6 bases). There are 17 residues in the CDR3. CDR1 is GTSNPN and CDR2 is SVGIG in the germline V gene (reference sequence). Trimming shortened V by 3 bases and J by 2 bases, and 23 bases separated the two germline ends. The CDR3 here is CAWSPPPRLARTYEQYF. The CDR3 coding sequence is TGTGCCTGGAGCCCACCCCCTCGGCTAGCGCGTACCTACGAGCAGTACTTC.

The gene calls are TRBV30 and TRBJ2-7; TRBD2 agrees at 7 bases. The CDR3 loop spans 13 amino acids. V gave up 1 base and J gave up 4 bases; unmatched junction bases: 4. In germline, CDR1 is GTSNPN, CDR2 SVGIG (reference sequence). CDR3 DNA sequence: TGTGCCTGGAGTGAGGGACTACAATACGAGCAGTACTTC. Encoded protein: CAWSEGLQYEQYF.

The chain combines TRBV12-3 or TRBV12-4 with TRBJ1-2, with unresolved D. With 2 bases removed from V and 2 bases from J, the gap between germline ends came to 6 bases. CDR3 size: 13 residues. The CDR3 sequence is CASSLNSNYGYTF. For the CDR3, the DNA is TGTGCCAGCAGTTTAAATAGCAACTATGGCTACACCTTC.

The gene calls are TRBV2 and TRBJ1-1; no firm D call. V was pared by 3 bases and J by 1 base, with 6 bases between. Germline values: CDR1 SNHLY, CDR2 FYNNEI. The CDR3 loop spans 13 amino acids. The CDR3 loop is CASSDPKNTEAFF. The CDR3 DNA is TGTGCCAGCAGTGACCCGAAGAACACTGAAGCTTTCTTT. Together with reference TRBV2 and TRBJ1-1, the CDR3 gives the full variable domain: EPEVTQTPSHQVTQMGQEVILRCVPISNHLYFYWYRQILGQKVEFLVSFYNNEISEKSEIFDDQFSVERPDGSNFTLKIRSTKLEDSAMYFCASSDPKNTEAFFGQGTRLTVV.

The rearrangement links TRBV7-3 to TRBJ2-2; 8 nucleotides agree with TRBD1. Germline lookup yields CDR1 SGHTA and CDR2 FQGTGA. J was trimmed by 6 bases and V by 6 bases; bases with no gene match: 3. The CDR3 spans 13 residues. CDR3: CASRRQGSGELFF. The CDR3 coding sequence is TGTGCCAGCAGACGACAGGGGTCCGGGGAGCTGTTTTTT.

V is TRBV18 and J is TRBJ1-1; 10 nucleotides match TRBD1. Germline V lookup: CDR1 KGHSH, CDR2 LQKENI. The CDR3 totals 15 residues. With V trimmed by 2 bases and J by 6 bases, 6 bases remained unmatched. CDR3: CASSPGTGEWAEAFF. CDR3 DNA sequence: TGTGCCAGCTCACCAGGGACAGGGGAATGGGCTGAAGCTTTCTTT.

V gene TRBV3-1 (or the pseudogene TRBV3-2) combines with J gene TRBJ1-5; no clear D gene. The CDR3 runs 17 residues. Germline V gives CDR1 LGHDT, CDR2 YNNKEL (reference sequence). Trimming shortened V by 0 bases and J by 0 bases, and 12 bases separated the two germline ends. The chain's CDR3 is CASSQDGGGYSNQPQHF. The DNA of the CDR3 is TGTGCCAGCAGCCAAGATGGTGGAGGCTATAGCAATCAGCCCCAGCATTTT.

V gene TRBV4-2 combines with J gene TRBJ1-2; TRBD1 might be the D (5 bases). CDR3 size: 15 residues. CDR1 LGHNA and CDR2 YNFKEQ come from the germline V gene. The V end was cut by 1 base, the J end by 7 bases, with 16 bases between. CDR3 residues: CASSQGGDSGRGYTF. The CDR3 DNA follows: TGTGCCAGCAGCCAAGGGGGAGACAGCGGTCGTGGCTACACCTTC.

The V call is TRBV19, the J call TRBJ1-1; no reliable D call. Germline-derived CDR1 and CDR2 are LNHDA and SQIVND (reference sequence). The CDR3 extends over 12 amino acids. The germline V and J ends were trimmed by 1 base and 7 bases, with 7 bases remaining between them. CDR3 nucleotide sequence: TGTGCCAGTAGTATAGGATTCGGTGAAGCTTTCTTT. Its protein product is CASSIGFGEAFF.

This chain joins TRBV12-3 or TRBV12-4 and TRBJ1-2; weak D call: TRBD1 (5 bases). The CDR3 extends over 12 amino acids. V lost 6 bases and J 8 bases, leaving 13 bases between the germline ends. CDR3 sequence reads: CASRFGSGGYTF. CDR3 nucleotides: TGTGCCAGCAGGTTTGGGTCAGGGGGCTACACCTTC.

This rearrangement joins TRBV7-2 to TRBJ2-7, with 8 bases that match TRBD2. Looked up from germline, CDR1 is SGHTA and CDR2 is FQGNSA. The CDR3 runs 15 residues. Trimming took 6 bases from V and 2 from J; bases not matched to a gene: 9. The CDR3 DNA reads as TGTGCCAGCAGGCGCACTAGCGGAAGTACCTACGAGCAGTACTTC. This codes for CASRRTSGSTYEQYF.

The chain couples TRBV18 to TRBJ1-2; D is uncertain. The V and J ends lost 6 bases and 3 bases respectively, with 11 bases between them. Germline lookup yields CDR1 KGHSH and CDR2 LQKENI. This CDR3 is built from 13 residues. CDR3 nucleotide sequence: TGTGCCAGCTCCCCAGACGGAGACTATGGCTACACCTTC. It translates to CASSPDGDYGYTF.

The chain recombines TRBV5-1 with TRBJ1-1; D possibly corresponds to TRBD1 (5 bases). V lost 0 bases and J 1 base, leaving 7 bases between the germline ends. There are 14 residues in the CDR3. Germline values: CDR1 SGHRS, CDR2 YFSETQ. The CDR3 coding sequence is TGCGCCAGCAGCTTGGCAACAGGGAACACTGAAGCTTTCTTT. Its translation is CASSLATGNTEAFF. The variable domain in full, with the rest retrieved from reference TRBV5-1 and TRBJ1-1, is KAGVTQTPRYLIKTRGQQVTLSCSPISGHRSVSWYQQTPGQGLQFLFEYFSETQRNKGNFPGRFSGRQFSNSRSEMNVSTLELGDSALYLCASSLATGNTEAFFGQGTRLTVV.

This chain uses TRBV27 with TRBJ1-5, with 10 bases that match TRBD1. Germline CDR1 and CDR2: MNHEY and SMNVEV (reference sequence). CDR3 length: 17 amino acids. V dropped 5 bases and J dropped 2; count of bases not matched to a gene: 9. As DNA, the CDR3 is TGTGCCAGCAGTGGATCATTGGGGACAGGGGGCAATCAGCCCCAGCATTTT. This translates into CASSGSLGTGGNQPQHF.

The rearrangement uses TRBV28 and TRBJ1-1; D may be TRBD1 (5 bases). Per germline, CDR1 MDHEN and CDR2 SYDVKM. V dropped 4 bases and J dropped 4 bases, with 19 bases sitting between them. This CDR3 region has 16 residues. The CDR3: CASSSSPTRGGTEAFF. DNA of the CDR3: TGTGCCAGCAGTTCCTCCCCGACGAGGGGTGGCACTGAAGCTTTCTTT.

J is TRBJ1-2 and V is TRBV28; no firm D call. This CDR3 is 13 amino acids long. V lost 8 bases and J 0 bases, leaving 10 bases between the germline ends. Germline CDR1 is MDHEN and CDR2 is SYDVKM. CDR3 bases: TGTGCCAGCGTACAGCTAACTAACTATGGCTACACCTTC. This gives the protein CASVQLTNYGYTF.

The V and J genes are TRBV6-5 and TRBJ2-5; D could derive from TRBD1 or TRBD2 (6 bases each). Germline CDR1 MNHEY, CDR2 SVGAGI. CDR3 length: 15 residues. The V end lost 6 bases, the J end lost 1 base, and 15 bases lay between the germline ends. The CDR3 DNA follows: TGTGCCAGCAGGCGGACGGGGGCCCTCCAAGAGACCCAGTACTTC. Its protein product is CASRRTGALQETQYF.

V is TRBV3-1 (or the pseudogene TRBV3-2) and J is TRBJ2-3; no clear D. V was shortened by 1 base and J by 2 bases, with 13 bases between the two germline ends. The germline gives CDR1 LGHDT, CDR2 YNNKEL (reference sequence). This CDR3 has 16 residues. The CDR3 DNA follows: TGTGCCAGCAGCCAAGTAGGGCGAATACACACAGATACGCAGTATTTT. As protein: CASSQVGRIHTDTQYF.

The CDR3 coding sequence is TGTGCCAGCAGTTTGAGTAGCAGATACTACGAGCAGTACTTC. Encoded protein: CASSLSSRYYEQYF. The rearrangement links TRBV27 to TRBJ2-7; D not certain. The CDR3 is 14 amino acids. Deletions cut 3 bases from V and 3 bases from J, with 12 bases between. Per the germline V gene, CDR1 is MNHEY and CDR2 is SMNVEV (reference sequence).

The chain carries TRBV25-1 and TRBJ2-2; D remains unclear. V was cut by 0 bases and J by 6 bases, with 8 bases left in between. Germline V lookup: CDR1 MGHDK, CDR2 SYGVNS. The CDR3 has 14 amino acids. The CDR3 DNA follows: TGTGCCAGCAGTGAATATTTTCGCCCCGGGGAGCTGTTTTTT. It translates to CASSEYFRPGELFF.